What follows describes a single T cell receptor beta chain. Its antigen remains unknown. Libraries were prepared by immunoSEQ multiplex PCR; TCRdb keeps only in-frame clonotypes and omits some of them. The repertoire holds 4,800 or so clones, with around 90% as singletons. The data originate from a study of follicular helper T cells after annual influenza vaccination. Broader study findings: ICOS+CD38+ cTfh clonality tracked population frequency, and its change tracked circulating plasmablast change. Most later recoveries of Day 7 ICOS+CD38+ clones were ICOS-CD38- cTfh.

This sample's time point: 2013-2014 season, 7 days after vaccination. The sequences come from CXCR5+ CD38- circulating T follicular helper cells from blood, collected 7 days after influenza vaccination. Subset of the sample: circulating Tfh, non-naive CD4+CXCR5+PD-1+ (ICOS+CD38+ or ICOS-CD38-). This receptor was identified in an adult who received the influenza vaccine.

The CDR3 spells CASSLGGLAGGYNEQFF. CDR3 sequence (DNA): TGTGCCAGCAGCTTGGGGGGACTAGCGGGAGGATACAATGAGCAGTTCTTC. This chain joins TRBV5-4 and TRBJ2-1, with 15 bases matching TRBD2. Per germline, CDR1 SGHNT and CDR2 YYREEE (reference sequence). This CDR3 comprises 17 residues. Losses at the gene ends were 0 bases for V and 4 bases for J; bases not matched to a gene: 2.